Presented here are 11 T cell receptor beta chains from one specimen sequenced in a study of blood T cell repertoires in COVID-19. The assay was immunoSEQ multiplex PCR, and TCRdb's table has in-frame clones only and misses some. This sample carries some 49,000 clones, roughly 83% of them seen once, and the ten largest clones take over 10%. The sequenced material came from peripheral blood. The receptors originated from a human donor in a cohort sampled during active COVID-19.

The sample holds one count of this clone. The chain combines TRBV24-1 with TRBJ1-1; 7 bases are a match to TRBD1. The CDR3 is 14 amino acids. V dropped 3 bases and J dropped 8; count of bases not matched to a gene: 8. From germline, CDR1 is KGHDR and CDR2 SFDVKD. The CDR3 loop is CATSDRTGSGEAFF. CDR3 coding DNA: TGTGCCACCAGTGATAGGACAGGATCTGGCGAAGCTTTCTTT.

The chain couples TRBV28 to TRBJ2-2; D ambiguous. The ends were cut back, 11 bases at V and 1 base at J, with 11 bases in the middle. CDR3 length equals 13 residues. CDR1 is MDHEN, CDR2 SYDVKM, per germline. The CDR3 region is CACSTVNTGELFF. The CDR3 coding sequence is TGTGCCTGTTCAACAGTGAACACCGGGGAGCTGTTTTTT.

This clone turned up a few times. The chain carries TRBV7-8 and TRBJ2-5; TRBD2 agrees at 7 bases. V trimming: 4 bases; J trimming: 3 bases; junction bases outside the gene matches: 14. In germline, CDR1 is SGHVS, CDR2 FQNEAQ. CDR3 length: 17 amino acids. The CDR3 is CASSSGLGRGREETQYF. The CDR3 bases are TGTGCCAGCAGCTCCGGCCTAGGGCGGGGGAGGGAAGAGACCCAGTACTTC.

The rearrangement uses TRBV3-1 (or the pseudogene TRBV3-2) and TRBJ2-5; 8 bases line up with TRBD1. The CDR3 sequence is 14 residues long. Unmatched junction bases numbered 11, after V lost 0 bases and J lost 14 bases. Germline CDR1 is LGHDT and CDR2 is YNNKEL (reference sequence). DNA for the CDR3: TGTGCCAGCAGCCAAGAAGAGACGGGACAGGCTCCTTACTTC. Encoded protein: CASSQEETGQAPYF.

The gene calls are TRBV6-5 and TRBJ1-2, with unresolved D. CDR1 and CDR2 (germline): MNHEY, SVGAGI. Trimming removed 10 bases from V and 4 bases from J, with 22 bases in between. The CDR3 consists of 15 residues. CDR3 sequence: CATAPGSFDPYGYTF. CDR3 sequence (DNA): TGTGCCACCGCCCCGGGGTCGTTCGATCCCTATGGCTACACCTTC.

V usage is TRBV24-1 and J usage is TRBJ1-1, with TRBD1 as a possible D gene (6 bases). Trimming pared 7 bases from V and 0 bases from J, leaving 8 bases between. Germline V gene lookup returns CDR1 KGHDR and CDR2 SFDVKD. There are 13 residues in the CDR3. The CDR3 sequence is CATRTGVNTEAFF. CDR3 sequence (DNA): TGTGCCACCAGGACAGGAGTGAACACTGAAGCTTTCTTT.

The V gene is TRBV28, the J gene TRBJ1-1; 9 nucleotides agree with TRBD1. V trimming: 3 bases; J trimming: 11 bases; junction bases outside the gene matches: 10. Germline CDR1 is MDHEN and CDR2 is SYDVKM. This CDR3 contains 14 residues. The CDR3 spells CASSFQSGQGQAFF. The CDR3 DNA sequence: TGTGCCAGCAGTTTTCAGTCAGGACAGGGGCAGGCTTTCTTT.

This chain uses TRBV3-1 (or the pseudogene TRBV3-2) with TRBJ1-2; 8 bases align to TRBD1. This CDR3 is built from 14 residues. V was pared by 0 bases and J by 8 bases, with 5 bases of the junction left unmatched. Germline-derived CDR1 and CDR2 are LGHDT and YNNKEL (reference sequence). The CDR3 bases are TGTGCCAGCAGCCAAGACTCAGGGGGCCTGGGCTACACCTTC. This encodes CASSQDSGGLGYTF.

This chain uses TRBV9 with TRBJ1-3; D remains unclear. From germline, CDR1 is SGDLS and CDR2 YYNGEE. The CDR3 covers 15 residues. The V and J ends lost 3 bases and 1 base respectively, with 11 bases between them. The CDR3 protein is CASSGVSGSGNTIYF. The CDR3 DNA is TGTGCCAGCAGCGGGGTTTCGGGATCTGGAAACACCATATATTTT.

This clone appeared a single time. This rearrangement joins TRBV7-9 to TRBJ1-2; no firm D call. The CDR3 length is 11 residues. Between the trimmed V and J ends, which lost 1 base and 8 bases, there was a span of 5 bases. Germline CDR1 and CDR2: SEHNR and FQNEAQ (reference sequence). The CDR3 reads CASSLERGYTF. DNA for the CDR3: TGTGCCAGCAGCTTAGAGCGGGGCTACACCTTC.

The chain uses TRBV6-6 and TRBJ2-7; 11 nucleotides agree with TRBD1. The CDR3 is made up of 22 amino acids. Germline CDR1 is MNHNY and CDR2 is SVGAGI (reference sequence). The J segment lost 0 bases and the V segment lost 6 bases, leaving 25 bases of the junction unmatched. CDR3 coding DNA: TGTGCCAGCAGCCGATCGGGACAGGGGGTTATTTATCGAACTTCAAGCTCCTACGAGCAGTACTTC. This codes for CASSRSGQGVIYRTSSSYEQYF.